One sample yielded the 23 T cell receptor beta chains listed below, sequenced in a study of post-analysis software for immune sequencing data. Study-wide results and limits: TRBV5-6, TRBV5-1 and TRBV20-1 were among a handful of TRBV segments more frequent in patients than controls.

TCR beta cDNA libraries had unique molecular identifiers. TCRdb processed the PCR reads anew with MiXCR; each CDR3 protein has one entry. The data show some 890,000 distinct CDR3 sequences, approximately 57% seen once. Their antigen targets remain unknown. Sequenced sample: blood. All receptors derive from a girl between 10 and 17 years old with multiple sclerosis.

This clonotype was counted a single time. V usage is TRBV7-2 and J usage is TRBJ2-4; TRBD1 agrees at 7 bases. This CDR3 is built from 17 residues. V gave up 0 bases and J gave up 0 bases; unmatched junction bases: 5. Germline-derived CDR1 and CDR2 are SGHTA and FQGNSA. As DNA, the CDR3 is TGTGCCAGCAGCTTAGCGACAGGGAAGGGAGCCAAAAACATTCAGTACTTC. Protein product: CASSLATGKGAKNIQYF.

The chain joins TRBV29-1 to TRBJ2-5; D is perhaps TRBD2 (6 bases). The CDR3 runs 13 residues. Germline V gene sequence: CDR1 SQVTM, CDR2 ANQGSEA. With 2 bases removed from V and 4 bases from J, the gap between germline ends came to 11 bases. CDR3 amino acids: CSVEWGLGETQYF. The CDR3 region has the DNA TGCAGCGTTGAATGGGGACTCGGAGAGACCCAGTACTTC.

The genes are TRBV6-5 and TRBJ2-2, with 7 bases aligning to TRBD1. The CDR3 covers 13 residues. Germline lookup yields CDR1 MNHEY and CDR2 SVGAGI. The J segment lost 6 bases and the V segment lost 5 bases, leaving 3 bases of the junction unmatched. CDR3 sequence: CASSRQGPGELFF. The CDR3 DNA follows: TGTGCCAGCAGTCGACAGGGTCCCGGGGAGCTGTTTTTT.

The rearrangement links TRBV12-3 or TRBV12-4 to TRBJ2-7; tentatively, D is TRBD1 or TRBD2 (5 bases each). Trimming pared 4 bases from V and 4 bases from J, leaving 17 bases between. The CDR3 spans 15 residues. DNA for the CDR3: TGTGCCAGCAGTTGGGTCGGAGGTGGGGGTTACGAGCAGTACTTC. Protein: CASSWVGGGGYEQYF.

This chain links TRBV20-1 with TRBJ2-1; 10 nucleotides agree with TRBD2. The CDR3 has 17 amino acids. V shed 5 bases and J 4 bases; nucleotides not matched to a gene: 14. In germline, CDR1 is DFQATT, CDR2 SNEGSKA (reference sequence). CDR3 nucleotide sequence: TGCAGTGCTCTCCCCATACTAGCGGGACCTACTTACAATGAGCAGTTCTTC. Its protein is CSALPILAGPTYNEQFF.

The V gene is TRBV7-3, the J gene TRBJ2-3, with D possibly being TRBD2 (5 bases). Trimming shortened V by 0 bases and J by 0 bases, and 19 bases separated the two germline ends. Germline values: CDR1 SGHTA, CDR2 FQGTGA. The length of the CDR3 is 19 residues. Here the CDR3 reads CASSLTGSGTRLSTDTQYF. The CDR3, as DNA: TGTGCCAGCAGCTTAACTGGGAGCGGCACGAGACTAAGCACAGATACGCAGTATTTT.

This chain connects TRBV5-4 to TRBJ2-1; no reliable D call. V was shortened by 0 bases and J by 2 bases, with 15 bases between the two germline ends. Germline CDR1 reads SGHNT; CDR2 reads YYREEE (reference sequence). The CDR3 has 17 amino acids. CDR3 protein: CASSLASGLLTYNEQFF. Here the CDR3 DNA reads TGTGCCAGCAGCTTGGCCTCTGGGCTGTTGACCTACAATGAGCAGTTCTTC.

This chain uses TRBV5-6 with TRBJ2-3, with D uncertain. V gave up 4 bases and J gave up 9 bases, with 12 bases separating them. In germline, CDR1 is SGHDT, CDR2 YYEEEE. This CDR3 comprises 12 residues. In DNA form, the CDR3 reads TGTGCCAGCAGCCCCGTTTCCGGGACGCAGTATTTT. Translating it yields CASSPVSGTQYF.

The chain is built from TRBV11-1 and TRBJ2-6; D perhaps matches TRBD2 (6 bases). Germline V CDR1 and CDR2: SGHAT, FQDESV (reference sequence). The V end lost 0 bases, the J end lost 1 base, and 22 bases lay between the germline ends. The CDR3 is 21 amino acids. CDR3 sequence (DNA): TGTGCCAGCAGCTTAGCGGGGTGGGCTAGCGAAACTAGATCTGGGGCCAACGTCCTGACTTTC. Residues: CASSLAGWASETRSGANVLTF. Drawing the rest from reference TRBV11-1 and TRBJ2-6, the complete variable domain is EAEVAQSPRYKITEKSQAVAFWCDPISGHATLYWYRQILGQGPELLVQFQDESVVDDSQLPKDRFSAERLKGVDSTLKIQPAELGDSAMYLCASSLAGWASETRSGANVLTFGAGSRLTVL.

The gene calls are TRBV12-3 or TRBV12-4 and TRBJ1-1, with 8 positions matching TRBD1. After removal of 4 bases from V and 0 bases from J, the junction contained 10 bases not matched to a gene. The CDR3 covers 17 residues. The CDR3 sequence: CASSSSPWDRMNTEAFF. CDR3 coding DNA: TGTGCCAGCAGTTCCTCTCCCTGGGACAGGATGAACACTGAAGCTTTCTTT.

The J gene is TRBJ1-2, the V gene TRBV20-1; TRBD1 matches 9 bases. Germline values: CDR1 DFQATT, CDR2 SNEGSKA (reference sequence). Trimming removed 1 base from V and 1 base from J; junction bases left unmatched: 19. There are 20 residues in the CDR3. CDR3 nucleotide sequence: TGCAGTGCTAGAGTCACGTCCCCAAGAGGACAGGGGACTAATAACTATGGCTACACCTTC. Protein product: CSARVTSPRGQGTNNYGYTF.

This clonotype was observed a handful of times. J is TRBJ2-1 and V is TRBV6-2 or TRBV6-3, with D perhaps matching TRBD1 (6 bases). The germline CDR1 and CDR2 sequences are MNHEY and SVGEGT. Trimming left V 3 bases short and J 5 bases short, with 14 bases between. This CDR3 region has 15 residues. The CDR3 sequence: CASSYIRTADNEQFF. The CDR3 DNA sequence: TGTGCCAGCAGTTATATTAGGACAGCCGACAATGAGCAGTTCTTC.

V and J are TRBV5-1 and TRBJ2-7; D is unresolved. The CDR3 is 14 amino acids. The germline V gene encodes CDR1 SGHRS and CDR2 YFSETQ. With 4 bases removed from V and 0 bases from J, the gap between germline ends came to 11 bases. CDR3 DNA sequence: TGCGCCAGCAGCAGGGCGTCAAGCTCCTACGAGCAGTACTTC. This encodes CASSRASSSYEQYF.

The V gene is TRBV9, the J gene TRBJ2-1, with D perhaps matching TRBD2 (5 bases). Germline V gene data show CDR1 as SGDLS and CDR2 as YYNGEE. Trimming removed 1 base from V and 7 bases from J, with 9 bases in between. The CDR3 consists of 13 residues. The CDR3 region has the DNA TGTGCCAGCAGCGTAATAACGGGGAATGAGCAGTTCTTC. It codes for CASSVITGNEQFF.

This clonotype was counted only a few times. The CDR3 here is CASSSTDSGYGYTF. In nucleotides, the CDR3 is TGTGCCAGCAGCTCGACAGATTCCGGCTATGGCTACACCTTC. The chain carries TRBV11-2 and TRBJ1-2, with D tentatively TRBD1 (5 bases). The V end lost 4 bases, the J end lost 4 bases, and 13 bases lay between the germline ends. In germline, CDR1 is SGHAT, CDR2 FQNNGV. The CDR3 runs to 14 residues.

Many counts were recorded for this clonotype. This chain connects TRBV7-9 to TRBJ2-6, with 8 bases lining up with TRBD1. V shed 1 base, J shed 2 bases, and the junction held 7 bases outside the gene matches. Per the germline V gene, CDR1 is SEHNR and CDR2 is FQNEAQ (reference sequence). The CDR3 consists of 18 residues. This CDR3 reads CASSLVAGGGAGANVLTF. The CDR3 DNA follows: TGTGCCAGCAGCTTAGTGGCAGGGGGCGGAGCTGGGGCCAACGTCCTGACTTTC.

The chain combines TRBV5-1 with TRBJ2-4, with TRBD1 matching over 7 bases. V was pared by 0 bases and J by 0 bases, with 12 bases of the junction left unmatched. The CDR3 sequence is 19 residues long. CDR1 is SGHRS and CDR2 is YFSETQ in the germline V gene. Here the CDR3 reads CASSLAPGQRDIAKNIQYF. Here the CDR3 DNA reads TGCGCCAGCAGCTTGGCCCCGGGACAGAGAGACATAGCCAAAAACATTCAGTACTTC.

The gene calls are TRBV6-1 and TRBJ2-7, with 7 bases aligning to TRBD1. The CDR3 consists of 15 residues. J lost 1 base, V lost 3 bases, and 6 bases had no gene match. Germline V gene data show CDR1 as MNHNS and CDR2 as SASEGT. CDR3 nucleotides: TGTGCCAGCAGTGATGGGGACAGTTCATCCTACGAGCAGTACTTC. The encoded protein is CASSDGDSSSYEQYF.

The CDR3 DNA is TGTGCCAGCAGTTGGACAGGGGGCCAGCAGCCCCAGCATTTT. It is translated as CASSWTGGQQPQHF. This rearrangement joins TRBV12-3 or TRBV12-4 to TRBJ1-5; TRBD1 agrees at 11 bases. The trim removed 4 bases at V and 7 bases at J, leaving 3 bases unmatched. The CDR3 consists of 14 residues.

The chain is built from TRBV30 and TRBJ2-7; a possible D gene is TRBD2 (5 bases). The J call may be mistaken, given a closer DNA end match to TRBJ2-5. The germline CDR1 and CDR2 sequences are GTSNPN and SVGIG (reference sequence). The CDR3 loop spans 11 amino acids. CDR3 in DNA: TGTGCCTGGAACCTAGCCGAGACCCAGTACTTC. It specifies CAWNLAETQYF.

This clonotype showed up just a few times. The V gene is TRBV10-2, the J gene TRBJ1-2, with 8 bases matching TRBD1. Losses at the gene ends were 0 bases for V and 4 bases for J; bases not matched to a gene: 7. Germline loops: CDR1 WSHSY, CDR2 SAAADI. The CDR3 totals 16 residues. The CDR3 here is CASSESADRGLYGYTF. The CDR3 nucleotides read TGCGCCAGCAGTGAGTCAGCAGACAGGGGTCTCTATGGCTACACCTTC.

This rearrangement joins TRBV11-2 to TRBJ2-5; D call uncertain. The J call may not be correct, given that the DNA end is closer to TRBJ2-7. The CDR3 runs to 14 residues. The germline V gene has CDR1 SGHAT and CDR2 FQNNGV. CDR3 coding DNA: TGTGCCAGCAGCTTAGAGGGCAGGCTCCACGAGCAGTACTTC. Encoded protein: CASSLEGRLHEQYF.

V usage is TRBV20-1 and J usage is TRBJ2-7; 9 nucleotides agree with TRBD2. The V segment lost 2 bases and the J segment 6 bases; nucleotides outside the gene matches: 14. The CDR3 contains 16 residues. Germline V gene lookup returns CDR1 DFQATT and CDR2 SNEGSKA (reference sequence). CDR3 in amino acids: CSARQVGLRGGGEQYF. The CDR3 DNA reads TGCAGTGCTAGACAGGTGGGGTTGCGGGGGGGCGGCGAGCAGTACTTC.